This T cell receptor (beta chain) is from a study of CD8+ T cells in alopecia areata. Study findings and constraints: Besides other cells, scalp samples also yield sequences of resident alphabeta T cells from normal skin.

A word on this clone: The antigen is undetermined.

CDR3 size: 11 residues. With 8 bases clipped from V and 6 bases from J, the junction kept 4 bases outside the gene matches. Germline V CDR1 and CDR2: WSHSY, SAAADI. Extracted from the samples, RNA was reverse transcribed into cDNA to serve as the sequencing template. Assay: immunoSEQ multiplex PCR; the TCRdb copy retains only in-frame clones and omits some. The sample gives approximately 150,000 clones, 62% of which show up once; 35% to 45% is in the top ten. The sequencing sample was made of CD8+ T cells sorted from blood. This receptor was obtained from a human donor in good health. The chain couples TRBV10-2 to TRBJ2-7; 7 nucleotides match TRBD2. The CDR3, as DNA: TGCGCCAGCCGGGGAGGGCCCGAGCAGTACTTC. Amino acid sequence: CASRGGPEQYF.